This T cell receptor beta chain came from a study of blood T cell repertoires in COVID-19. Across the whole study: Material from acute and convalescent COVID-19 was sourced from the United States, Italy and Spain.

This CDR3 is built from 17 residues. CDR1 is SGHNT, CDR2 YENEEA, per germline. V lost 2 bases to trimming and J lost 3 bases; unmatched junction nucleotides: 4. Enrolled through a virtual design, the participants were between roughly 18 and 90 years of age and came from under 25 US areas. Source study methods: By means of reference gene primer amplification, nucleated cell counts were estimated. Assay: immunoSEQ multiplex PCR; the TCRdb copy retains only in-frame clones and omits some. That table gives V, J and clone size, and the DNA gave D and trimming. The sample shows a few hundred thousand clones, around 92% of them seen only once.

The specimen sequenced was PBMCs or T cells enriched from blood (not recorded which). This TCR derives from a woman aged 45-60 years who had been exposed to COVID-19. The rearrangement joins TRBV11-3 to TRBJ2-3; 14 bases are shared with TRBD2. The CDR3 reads CASSLRGTSGGTDTQYF. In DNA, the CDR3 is TGTGCCAGCAGCTTACGGGGGACTAGCGGGGGTACAGATACGCAGTATTTT.